This is a list of T cell receptor beta chains from one sample in a study of CD8+ T cells in alopecia areata. Only in-frame clones appear in the TCRdb table, and some are missing; sequencing was by immunoSEQ multiplex PCR. This table holds 150,000 to 200,000 clones, approximately 59% found once. The input for sequencing was CD4+ T cells sorted from blood, taken at week 0. The origin of the receptors is a human donor with alopecia areata. The CDR3 runs from the conserved cysteine through the conserved F or W. The order of the fields is V gene, clone size, CDR3 length, D gene, J gene, CDR3 DNA, CDR3 protein. A D gene is named only where the DNA matches it firmly. Clone size is given for some rows only: seen once, a few or many times, or a class if the clone is expanded.

V gene: TRBV29-1; clone size: few; CDR3 length: 14; D gene: TRBD2; J gene: TRBJ2-1; CDR3 DNA: TGCAGCGTAGGGACTAGCGGTAGAGTAAATGAGCAGTTCTTC; CDR3 protein: CSVGTSGRVNEQFF
V gene: TRBV18; clone size: .; CDR3 length: 13; D gene: .; J gene: TRBJ2-7; CDR3 DNA: TGTGCCAGCTCACCTGACAGGTACTACGAGCAGTACTTC; CDR3 protein: CASSPDRYYEQYF
V gene: TRBV7-8; clone size: few; CDR3 length: 15; D gene: .; J gene: TRBJ2-7; CDR3 DNA: TGTGCCAGCAGCTTAAAAACAGGGAGCTTCTACGAGCAGTACTTC; CDR3 protein: CASSLKTGSFYEQYF
V gene: TRBV6-5; clone size: .; CDR3 length: 14; D gene: TRBD1; J gene: TRBJ2-5; CDR3 DNA: TGTGCCAGCAGCCGGACAGGGGAGCGGGAGACCCAGTACTTC; CDR3 protein: CASSRTGERETQYF
V gene: TRBV19; clone size: .; CDR3 length: 15; D gene: TRBD1; J gene: TRBJ1-4; CDR3 DNA: TGTGCCAGTAGTGATGCGGGACAGATTAATGAAAAACTGTTTTTT; CDR3 protein: CASSDAGQINEKLFF
V gene: TRBV5-1; clone size: .; CDR3 length: 15; D gene: .; J gene: TRBJ1-1; CDR3 DNA: TGCGCCAGCAGCTTGGCCGGGGATGTGGGCACTGAAGCTTTCTTT; CDR3 protein: CASSLAGDVGTEAFF
V gene: TRBV30; clone size: .; CDR3 length: 12; D gene: TRBD1; J gene: TRBJ1-1; CDR3 DNA: TGTGCCACTAAACAGGGGGGCACTGAAGCTTTCTTT; CDR3 protein: CATKQGGTEAFF
V gene: TRBV12-5; clone size: few; CDR3 length: 18; D gene: TRBD2; J gene: TRBJ2-1; CDR3 DNA: TGTGCTAGTGGTTTGGTACTTTGGGCGGGGGGATCCTACAATGAGCAGTTCTTC; CDR3 protein: CASGLVLWAGGSYNEQFF
V gene: TRBV23-1; clone size: .; CDR3 length: 15; D gene: .; J gene: TRBJ2-6; CDR3 DNA: TGCGCCAGCACGGGACGGACCTCTGGGGCCAACGTCCTGACTTTC; CDR3 protein: CASTGRTSGANVLTF
V gene: TRBV5-1; clone size: few; CDR3 length: 13; D gene: .; J gene: TRBJ1-1; CDR3 DNA: TGCGCCAGCAGCTCATTAGTGAACACTGAAGCTTTCTTT; CDR3 protein: CASSSLVNTEAFF
V gene: TRBV4-1; clone size: .; CDR3 length: 15; D gene: .; J gene: TRBJ1-4; CDR3 DNA: TGCGCCAGCAGCCACCAGGGTGCAACTAATGAAAACCTGTTTTTT; CDR3 protein: CASSHQGATNENLFF
V gene: TRBV5-4; clone size: .; CDR3 length: 17; D gene: TRBD1; J gene: TRBJ2-2; CDR3 DNA: TGTGCCAGCAGGAACGGACCGGGACAGATGAACACCGGGGAGCTGTTTTTT; CDR3 protein: CASRNGPGQMNTGELFF
V gene: TRBV6-6; clone size: few; CDR3 length: 13; D gene: .; J gene: TRBJ2-5; CDR3 DNA: TGTGCCAGCGAGAGACGGAACCAAGAGACCCAGTACTTC; CDR3 protein: CASERRNQETQYF
V gene: TRBV30; clone size: .; CDR3 length: 11; D gene: .; J gene: TRBJ1-1; CDR3 DNA: TGTGCCTGGAGTGGGGGGTTTGAAGCTTTCTTT; CDR3 protein: CAWSGGFEAFF
V gene: TRBV4-2; clone size: .; CDR3 length: 15; D gene: .; J gene: TRBJ1-5; CDR3 DNA: TGTGCCAGCAGCCAAGATCGGGACGGGGTTCAGCCCCAGCATTTT; CDR3 protein: CASSQDRDGVQPQHF
V gene: TRBV6-6; clone size: once; CDR3 length: 14; D gene: TRBD1; J gene: TRBJ1-2; CDR3 DNA: TGTGCCAGCAGTCGACAGGGTCTTGACTATGGCTACACCTTC; CDR3 protein: CASSRQGLDYGYTF
V gene: TRBV29-1; clone size: .; CDR3 length: 12; D gene: .; J gene: TRBJ2-7; CDR3 DNA: TGCAGCGTTTCGGACAGCTCCTACGAGCAGTACTTC; CDR3 protein: CSVSDSSYEQYF
V gene: TRBV7-9; clone size: .; CDR3 length: 11; D gene: .; J gene: TRBJ2-7; CDR3 DNA: TGTGCCAGCAGCCCCCAGTACGAGCAGTACTTC; CDR3 protein: CASSPQYEQYF
V gene: TRBV6-1; clone size: .; CDR3 length: 16; D gene: .; J gene: TRBJ2-2; CDR3 DNA: TGTGCCAGCAGTGACGTACTCGGCCTGAACACCGGGGAGCTGTTTTTT; CDR3 protein: CASSDVLGLNTGELFF
V gene: TRBV25-1; clone size: few; CDR3 length: 13; D gene: .; J gene: TRBJ2-7; CDR3 DNA: TGTGCCAGCAGTTATCTTAGCTCCTACGAGCAGTACTTC; CDR3 protein: CASSYLSSYEQYF
V gene: TRBV9; clone size: .; CDR3 length: 14; D gene: .; J gene: TRBJ2-7; CDR3 DNA: TGTGCCAGCAGCGTAGGGACCCTCCCCTACGAGCAGTACTTC; CDR3 protein: CASSVGTLPYEQYF
V gene: TRBV7-2; clone size: .; CDR3 length: 17; D gene: .; J gene: TRBJ2-7; CDR3 DNA: TGTGCCAGCAGCTTAGCGCACTGGCAGGCCCAAACCTACGAGCAGTACTTC; CDR3 protein: CASSLAHWQAQTYEQYF
V gene: TRBV27; clone size: .; CDR3 length: 14; D gene: .; J gene: TRBJ1-6; CDR3 DNA: TGTGCCAGCAGTTTCTACGGCGCGAATTCACCCCTCCACTTT; CDR3 protein: CASSFYGANSPLHF
V gene: TRBV6-1; clone size: .; CDR3 length: 16; D gene: TRBD2; J gene: TRBJ2-3; CDR3 DNA: TGTGCCAGCAGTGAATCCGCGGGGGGCTACACAGATACGCAGTATTTT; CDR3 protein: CASSESAGGYTDTQYF
V gene: TRBV12-5; clone size: .; CDR3 length: 14; D gene: TRBD1; J gene: TRBJ2-7; CDR3 DNA: TGTGCTAGTGCCTCGACCCCAGGGGGAGTCGAGCAGTACTTC; CDR3 protein: CASASTPGGVEQYF
V gene: TRBV14; clone size: .; CDR3 length: 11; D gene: .; J gene: TRBJ1-1; CDR3 DNA: TGTGCCAGCAGCCAAACTAATGAAGCTTTCTTT; CDR3 protein: CASSQTNEAFF
V gene: TRBV29-1; clone size: few; CDR3 length: 13; D gene: .; J gene: TRBJ2-7; CDR3 DNA: TGCAGCGTTGACCAAGCGGGTGGCGACGAGCAGTACTTC; CDR3 protein: CSVDQAGGDEQYF
V gene: TRBV5-1; clone size: .; CDR3 length: 15; D gene: .; J gene: TRBJ1-5; CDR3 DNA: TGCGCCAGCAGCTTGGATGGCAGGGTGAATCAGCCCCAGCATTTT; CDR3 protein: CASSLDGRVNQPQHF
V gene: TRBV12-5; clone size: few; CDR3 length: 15; D gene: TRBD1; J gene: TRBJ2-7; CDR3 DNA: TGTGCTAGTGGTGCGGGACAGGGAGGGCCCTACGAGCAGTACTTC; CDR3 protein: CASGAGQGGPYEQYF
V gene: TRBV29-1; clone size: .; CDR3 length: 12; D gene: .; J gene: TRBJ1-2; CDR3 DNA: TGCAGCGTACGGGGGGATGGCTATGGCTACACCTTC; CDR3 protein: CSVRGDGYGYTF
V gene: TRBV5-1; clone size: few; CDR3 length: 14; D gene: TRBD1; J gene: TRBJ1-1; CDR3 DNA: TGCGCCAGCAGCTTGGTTAGGACAGGGGACGAAGCTTTCTTT; CDR3 protein: CASSLVRTGDEAFF
V gene: TRBV29-1; clone size: .; CDR3 length: 12; D gene: .; J gene: TRBJ2-7; CDR3 DNA: TGCAGCGTTGTAGTGGGACAATACGAGCAGTACTTC; CDR3 protein: CSVVVGQYEQYF
V gene: TRBV25-1; clone size: .; CDR3 length: 16; D gene: TRBD2; J gene: TRBJ2-3; CDR3 DNA: TGTGCCAGCAGGCCCTCGGCTAGCGGGGGTACAGATACGCAGTATTTT; CDR3 protein: CASRPSASGGTDTQYF
V gene: TRBV7-2; clone size: .; CDR3 length: 17; D gene: TRBD2; J gene: TRBJ2-7; CDR3 DNA: TGTGCCAGCAGCTTAGCTAGCGGGGGGGCGAGCTCCTACGAGCAGTACTTC; CDR3 protein: CASSLASGGASSYEQYF
V gene: TRBV5-1; clone size: .; CDR3 length: 14; D gene: TRBD1; J gene: TRBJ2-1; CDR3 DNA: TGCGCCAGCCAGGCGGGGACAGGGGGCACTGAGCAGTTCTTC; CDR3 protein: CASQAGTGGTEQFF
V gene: TRBV30; clone size: .; CDR3 length: 13; D gene: .; J gene: TRBJ2-1; CDR3 DNA: TGTGCCGCTTTCCCCAGGATGGCGAATGAGCAGTTCTTC; CDR3 protein: CAAFPRMANEQFF
V gene: TRBV29-1; clone size: .; CDR3 length: 14; D gene: TRBD1; J gene: TRBJ2-7; CDR3 DNA: TGCAGCGTAGCAGACAGGGGCCTAGCCTACGAGCAGTACTTC; CDR3 protein: CSVADRGLAYEQYF
V gene: TRBV7-9; clone size: .; CDR3 length: 16; D gene: .; J gene: TRBJ2-3; CDR3 DNA: TGTGCCAGCAGCTTCGTCAAGGGGATGAATGCAGATACGCAGTATTTT; CDR3 protein: CASSFVKGMNADTQYF
V gene: TRBV5-6; clone size: few; CDR3 length: 15; D gene: TRBD2; J gene: TRBJ2-3; CDR3 DNA: TGTGCCAGCAGCCTAGTAGCGGGGGCCACAGATACGCAGTATTTT; CDR3 protein: CASSLVAGATDTQYF
V gene: TRBV30; clone size: .; CDR3 length: 12; D gene: .; J gene: TRBJ1-2; CDR3 DNA: TGTGCCTGGAGTGTAGTGAACTATGGCTACACCTTC; CDR3 protein: CAWSVVNYGYTF
V gene: TRBV30; clone size: .; CDR3 length: 13; D gene: .; J gene: TRBJ1-5; CDR3 DNA: TGTGCCTGGACGGCGGGGGCAAATCAGCCCCAGCATTTT; CDR3 protein: CAWTAGANQPQHF